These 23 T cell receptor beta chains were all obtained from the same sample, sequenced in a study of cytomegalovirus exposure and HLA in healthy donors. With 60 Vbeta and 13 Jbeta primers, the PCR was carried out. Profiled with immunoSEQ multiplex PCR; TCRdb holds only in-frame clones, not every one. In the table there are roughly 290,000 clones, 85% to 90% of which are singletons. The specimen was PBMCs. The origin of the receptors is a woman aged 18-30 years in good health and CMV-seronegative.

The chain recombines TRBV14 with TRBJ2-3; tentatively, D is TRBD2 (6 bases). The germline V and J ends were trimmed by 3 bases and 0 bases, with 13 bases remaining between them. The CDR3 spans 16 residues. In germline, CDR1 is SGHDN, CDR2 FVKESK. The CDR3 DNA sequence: TGTGCCAGCAGCCAGACGCTAGCGACCAGCACAGATACGCAGTATTTT. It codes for CASSQTLATSTDTQYF.

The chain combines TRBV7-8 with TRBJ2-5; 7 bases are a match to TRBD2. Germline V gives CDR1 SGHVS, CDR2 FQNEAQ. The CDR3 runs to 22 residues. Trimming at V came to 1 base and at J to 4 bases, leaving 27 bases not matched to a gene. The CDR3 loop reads CASSLVEEGGMGLTPTRETQYF. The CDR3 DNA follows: TGTGCCAGCAGCTTAGTCGAAGAGGGAGGGATGGGGCTAACTCCGACCAGAGAGACCCAGTACTTC.

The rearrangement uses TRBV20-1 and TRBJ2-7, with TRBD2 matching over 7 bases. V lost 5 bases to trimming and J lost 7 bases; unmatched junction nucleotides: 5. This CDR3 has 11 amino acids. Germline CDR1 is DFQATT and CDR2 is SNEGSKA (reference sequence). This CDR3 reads CSAPGLGEQYF. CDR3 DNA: TGCAGTGCTCCCGGACTAGGAGAGCAGTACTTC.

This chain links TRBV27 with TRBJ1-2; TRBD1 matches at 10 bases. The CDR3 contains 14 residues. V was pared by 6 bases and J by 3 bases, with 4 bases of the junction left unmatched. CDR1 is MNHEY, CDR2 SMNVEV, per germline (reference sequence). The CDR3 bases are TGTGCCAGCAGGGAGACAGGGGGCGACTATGGCTACACCTTC. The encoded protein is CASRETGGDYGYTF.

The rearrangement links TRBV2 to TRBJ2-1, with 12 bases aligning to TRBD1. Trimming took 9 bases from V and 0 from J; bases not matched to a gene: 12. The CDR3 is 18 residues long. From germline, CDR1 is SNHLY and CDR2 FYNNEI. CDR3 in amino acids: CASTPGQGAESSYNEQFF. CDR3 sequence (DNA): TGTGCCAGTACGCCGGGACAGGGGGCCGAGAGCTCCTACAATGAGCAGTTCTTC.

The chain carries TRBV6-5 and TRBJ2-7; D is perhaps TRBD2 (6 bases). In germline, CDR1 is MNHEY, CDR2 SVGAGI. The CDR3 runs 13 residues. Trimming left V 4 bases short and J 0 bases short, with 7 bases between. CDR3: CASSLGGSYEQYF. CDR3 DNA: TGTGCCAGCAGTTTGGGGGGCTCCTACGAGCAGTACTTC.

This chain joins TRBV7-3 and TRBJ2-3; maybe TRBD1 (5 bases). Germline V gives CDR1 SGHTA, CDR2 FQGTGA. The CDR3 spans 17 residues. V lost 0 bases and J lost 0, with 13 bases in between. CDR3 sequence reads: CASSLTGLGPSTDTQYF. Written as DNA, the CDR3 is TGTGCCAGCAGCTTAACTGGTCTGGGGCCCAGCACAGATACGCAGTATTTT.

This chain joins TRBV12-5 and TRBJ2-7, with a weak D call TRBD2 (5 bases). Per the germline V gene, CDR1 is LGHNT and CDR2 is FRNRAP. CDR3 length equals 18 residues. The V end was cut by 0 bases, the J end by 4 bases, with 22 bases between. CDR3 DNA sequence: TGTGCTAGTGGTTTGGTAGCCTCTATACAGCTCGAGGGATACGAGCAGTACTTC. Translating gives CASGLVASIQLEGYEQYF. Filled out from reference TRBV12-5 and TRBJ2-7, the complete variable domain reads DARVTQTPRHKVTEMGQEVTMRCQPILGHNTVFWYRQTMMQGLELLAYFRNRAPLDDSGMPKDRFSAEMPDATLATLKIQPSEPRDSAVYFCASGLVASIQLEGYEQYFGPGTRLTVT.

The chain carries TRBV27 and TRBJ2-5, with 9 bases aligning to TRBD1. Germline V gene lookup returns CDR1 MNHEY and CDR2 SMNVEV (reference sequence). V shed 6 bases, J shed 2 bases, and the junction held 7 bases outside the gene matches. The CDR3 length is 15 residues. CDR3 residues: CASRPAGTGQETQYF. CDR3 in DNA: TGTGCCAGCAGGCCCGCTGGGACAGGGCAAGAGACCCAGTACTTC.

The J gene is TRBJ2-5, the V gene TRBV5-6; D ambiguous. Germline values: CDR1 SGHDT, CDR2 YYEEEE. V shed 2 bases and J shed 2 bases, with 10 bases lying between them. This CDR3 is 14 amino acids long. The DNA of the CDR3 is TGTGCCAGCAGCTTCGGTCTTGGTCAAGAGACCCAGTACTTC. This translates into CASSFGLGQETQYF. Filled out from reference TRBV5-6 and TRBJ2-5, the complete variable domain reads DAGVTQSPTHLIKTRGQQVTLRCSPKSGHDTVSWYQQALGQGPQFIFQYYEEEERQRGNFPDRFSGHQFPNYSSELNVNALLLGDSALYLCASSFGLGQETQYFGPGTRLLVL.

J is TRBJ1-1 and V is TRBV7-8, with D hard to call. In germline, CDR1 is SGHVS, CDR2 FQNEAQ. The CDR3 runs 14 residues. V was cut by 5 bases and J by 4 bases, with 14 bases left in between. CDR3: CASSQPHAGTEAFF. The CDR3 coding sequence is TGTGCCAGCAGCCAACCCCACGCGGGCACTGAAGCTTTCTTT.

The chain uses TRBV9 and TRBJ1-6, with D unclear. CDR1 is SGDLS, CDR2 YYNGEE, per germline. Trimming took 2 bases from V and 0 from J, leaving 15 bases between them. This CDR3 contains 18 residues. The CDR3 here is CASSVGGNPLSYNSPLHF. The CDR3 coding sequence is TGTGCCAGCAGCGTCGGAGGGAACCCCCTCTCCTATAATTCACCCCTCCACTTT.

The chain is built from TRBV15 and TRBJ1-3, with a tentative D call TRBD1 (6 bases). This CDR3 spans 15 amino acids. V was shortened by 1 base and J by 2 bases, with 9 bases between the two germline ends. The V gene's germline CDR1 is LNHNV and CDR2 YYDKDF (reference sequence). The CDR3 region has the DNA TGTGCCACCAGCAGAGTGGGGGCCGCTGGAAACACCATATATTTT. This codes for CATSRVGAAGNTIYF.

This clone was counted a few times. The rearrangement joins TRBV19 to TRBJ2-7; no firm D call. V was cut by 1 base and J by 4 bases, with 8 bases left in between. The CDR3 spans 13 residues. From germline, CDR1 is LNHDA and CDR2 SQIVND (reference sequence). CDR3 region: CASSIAPQYEQYF. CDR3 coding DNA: TGTGCCAGTAGTATAGCGCCACAGTACGAGCAGTACTTC.

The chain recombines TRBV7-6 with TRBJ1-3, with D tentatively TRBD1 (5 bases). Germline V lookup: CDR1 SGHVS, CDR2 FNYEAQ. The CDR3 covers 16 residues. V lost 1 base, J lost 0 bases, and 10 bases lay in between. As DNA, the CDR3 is TGTGCCAGCAGCTTAGAGTACAGGAGCTCTGGAAACACCATATATTTT. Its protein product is CASSLEYRSSGNTIYF.

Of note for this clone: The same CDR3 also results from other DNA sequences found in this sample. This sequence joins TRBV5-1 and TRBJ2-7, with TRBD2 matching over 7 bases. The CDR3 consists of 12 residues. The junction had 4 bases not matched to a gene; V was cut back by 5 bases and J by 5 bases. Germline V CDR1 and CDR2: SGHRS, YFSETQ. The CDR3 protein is CASSPRGDEQYF. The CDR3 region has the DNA TGCGCCAGCAGTCCCCGGGGGGACGAGCAGTACTTC.

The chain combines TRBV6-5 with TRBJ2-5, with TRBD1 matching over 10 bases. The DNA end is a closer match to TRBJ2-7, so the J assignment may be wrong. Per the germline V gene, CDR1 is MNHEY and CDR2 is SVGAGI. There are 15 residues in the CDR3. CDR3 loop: CASSKTWTGGYEQYF. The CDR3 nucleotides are TGTGCCAGCAGCAAGACTTGGACAGGGGGCTACGAGCAGTACTTC.

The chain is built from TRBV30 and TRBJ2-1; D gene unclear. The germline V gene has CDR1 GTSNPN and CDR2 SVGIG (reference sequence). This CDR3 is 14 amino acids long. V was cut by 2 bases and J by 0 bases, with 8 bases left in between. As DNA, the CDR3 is TGTGCCTGGAGTCCACTTAACTCCTACAATGAGCAGTTCTTC. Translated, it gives CAWSPLNSYNEQFF.

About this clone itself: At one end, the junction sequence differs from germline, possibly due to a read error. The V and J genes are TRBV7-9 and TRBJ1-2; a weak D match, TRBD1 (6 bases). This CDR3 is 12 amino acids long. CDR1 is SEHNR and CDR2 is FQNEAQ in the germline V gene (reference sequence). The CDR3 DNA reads TGTTCCAGCGGGGACATCGAGGATGGCTACACCTTC. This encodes CSSGDIEDGYTF.

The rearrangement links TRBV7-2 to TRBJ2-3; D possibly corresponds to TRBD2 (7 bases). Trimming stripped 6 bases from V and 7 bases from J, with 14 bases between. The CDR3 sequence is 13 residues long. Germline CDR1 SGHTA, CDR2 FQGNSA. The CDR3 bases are TGTGCCAGCAGTCGCGGGGGCGGGAATACGCAGTATTTT. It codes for CASSRGGGNTQYF.

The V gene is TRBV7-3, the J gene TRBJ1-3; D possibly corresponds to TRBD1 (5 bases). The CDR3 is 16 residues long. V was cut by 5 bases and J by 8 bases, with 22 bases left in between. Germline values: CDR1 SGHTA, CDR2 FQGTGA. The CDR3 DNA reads TGTGCCAGCAGCCCCCCCTCGGGGGGGGTAGGGGACACCATATATTTT. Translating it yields CASSPPSGGVGDTIYF.

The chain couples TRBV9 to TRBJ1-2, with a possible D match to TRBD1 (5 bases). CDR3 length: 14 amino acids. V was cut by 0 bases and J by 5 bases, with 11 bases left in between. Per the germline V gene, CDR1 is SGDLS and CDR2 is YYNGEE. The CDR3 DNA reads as TGTGCCAGCAGCGTAGCAACAGGCTCGTATGGCTACACCTTC. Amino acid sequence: CASSVATGSYGYTF.

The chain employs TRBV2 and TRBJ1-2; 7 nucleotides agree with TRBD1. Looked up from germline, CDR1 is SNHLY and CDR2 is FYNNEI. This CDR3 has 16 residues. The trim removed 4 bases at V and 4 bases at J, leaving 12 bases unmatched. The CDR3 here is CASSVFRQGGSYGYTF. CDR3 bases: TGTGCCAGCAGTGTTTTTCGGCAGGGGGGCTCCTATGGCTACACCTTC.